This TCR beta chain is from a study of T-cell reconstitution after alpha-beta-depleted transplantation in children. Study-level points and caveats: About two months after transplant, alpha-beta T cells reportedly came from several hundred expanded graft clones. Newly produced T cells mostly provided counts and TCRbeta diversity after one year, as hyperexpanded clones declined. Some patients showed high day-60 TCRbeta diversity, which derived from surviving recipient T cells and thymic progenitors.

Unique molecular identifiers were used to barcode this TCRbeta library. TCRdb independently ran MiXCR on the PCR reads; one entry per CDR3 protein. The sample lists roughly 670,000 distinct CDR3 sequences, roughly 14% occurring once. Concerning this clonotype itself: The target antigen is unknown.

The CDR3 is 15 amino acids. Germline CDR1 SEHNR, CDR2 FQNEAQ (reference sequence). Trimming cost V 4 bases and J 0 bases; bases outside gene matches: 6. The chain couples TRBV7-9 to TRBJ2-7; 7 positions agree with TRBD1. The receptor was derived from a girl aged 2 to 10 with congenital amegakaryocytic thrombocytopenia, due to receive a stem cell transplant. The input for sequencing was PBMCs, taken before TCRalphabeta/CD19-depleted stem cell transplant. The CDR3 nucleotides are TGTGCCAGCAGCTCCCCGGGACAGCACTCCTACGAGCAGTACTTC. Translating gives CASSSPGQHSYEQYF. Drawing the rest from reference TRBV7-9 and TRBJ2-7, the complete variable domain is DTGVSQNPRHKITKRGQNVTFRCDPISEHNRLYWYRQTLGQGPEFLTYFQNEAQLEKSRLLSDRFSAERPKGSFSTLEIQRTEQGDSAMYLCASSSPGQHSYEQYFGPGTRLTVT.